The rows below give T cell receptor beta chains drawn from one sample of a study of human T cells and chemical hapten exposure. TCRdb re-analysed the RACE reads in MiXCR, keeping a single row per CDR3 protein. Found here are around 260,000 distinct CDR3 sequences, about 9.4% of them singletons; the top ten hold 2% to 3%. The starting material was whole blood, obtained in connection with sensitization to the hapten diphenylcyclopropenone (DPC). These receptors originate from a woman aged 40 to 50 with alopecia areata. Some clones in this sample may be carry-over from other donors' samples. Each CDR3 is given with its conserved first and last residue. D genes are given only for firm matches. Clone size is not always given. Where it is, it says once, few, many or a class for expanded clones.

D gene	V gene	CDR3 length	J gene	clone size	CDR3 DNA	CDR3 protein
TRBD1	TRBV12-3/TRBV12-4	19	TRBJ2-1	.	TGTGCCAGCAGCCCACTTCCTTCCCGACAGGGAATTGCAATCAATGAGCAGTTCTTC	CASSPLPSRQGIAINEQFF
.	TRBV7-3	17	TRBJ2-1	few	TGTGCCAGCAGCTTAGTACGGGCTGACAAGTCCTACAATGAGCAGTTCTTC	CASSLVRADKSYNEQFF
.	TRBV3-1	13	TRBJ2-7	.	TGTGCCAACAGCCAAGTCGACTACTACGAGCAGTACTTC	CANSQVDYYEQYF
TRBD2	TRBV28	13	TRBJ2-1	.	TGTGCCAGCAGTCGGCGGGAGAGTAATGAGCAGTTCTTC	CASSRRESNEQFF
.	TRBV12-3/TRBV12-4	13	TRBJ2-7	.	TGTGCCAGCAGTCCTTTCGTCCCCATGCGGCAGTACTTC	CASSPFVPMRQYF
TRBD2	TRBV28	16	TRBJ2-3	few	TGTGCCAGCAGCGGACTAGCTCATTATAGCACAGATACGCAGTATTTT	CASSGLAHYSTDTQYF
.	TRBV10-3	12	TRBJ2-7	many	TGTGCCATCAAGGCAGGGGGGTACGAGCAGTACTTC	CAIKAGGYEQYF
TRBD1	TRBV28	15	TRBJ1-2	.	TGTGCCAGCAGTTTACAGGGGGCGGGCACCTATGGCTACACCTTC	CASSLQGAGTYGYTF
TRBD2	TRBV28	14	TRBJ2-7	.	TGTGCCAGCAGTTCAGCCGGGACTAGCGGCGAGCAGTACTTC	CASSSAGTSGEQYF
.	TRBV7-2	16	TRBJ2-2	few	TGTGCCAGCAGTCGACTAGGGGTCTTGAGCACCGGGGAGCTGTTTTTT	CASSRLGVLSTGELFF